This T cell receptor beta chain is from a study of OX40 agonist ivuxolimab in advanced cancers. Libraries were prepared by immunoSEQ multiplex PCR; TCRdb keeps only in-frame clonotypes and omits some of them. The sample has 40,000 to 50,000 clones; roughly 91% are singletons. The germline gives CDR1 MNHNS, CDR2 SASEGT. Between the trimmed V and J ends, which lost 3 bases and 1 base, there was a span of 10 bases. The CDR3 consists of 15 residues. This TCR was sampled from an adult with an advanced solid tumor such as melanoma, head and neck, liver or kidney cancer. The sample was CD4+ or CD8+ T cells sorted from blood, taken in a trial of the OX40 agonist ivuxolimab. V usage is TRBV6-1 and J usage is TRBJ1-3; tentative D call: TRBD1 (5 bases). Written as DNA, the CDR3 is TGTGCCAGCAGTGACTCCGGGACGTCTGGAAACACCATATATTTT. This encodes CASSDSGTSGNTIYF.